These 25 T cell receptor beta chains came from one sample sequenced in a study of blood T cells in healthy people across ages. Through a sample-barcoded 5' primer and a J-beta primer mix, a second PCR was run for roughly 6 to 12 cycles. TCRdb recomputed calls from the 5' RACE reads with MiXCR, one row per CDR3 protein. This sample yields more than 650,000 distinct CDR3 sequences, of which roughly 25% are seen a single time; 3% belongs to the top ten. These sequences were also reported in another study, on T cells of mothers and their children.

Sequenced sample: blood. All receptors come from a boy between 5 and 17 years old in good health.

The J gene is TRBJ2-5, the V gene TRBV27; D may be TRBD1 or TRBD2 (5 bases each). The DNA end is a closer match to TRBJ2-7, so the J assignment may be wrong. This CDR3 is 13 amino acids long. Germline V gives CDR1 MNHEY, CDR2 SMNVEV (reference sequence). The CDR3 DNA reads TGTGCCAGCAGTACTTTGGGACGGGACGAGCAGTACTTC. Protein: CASSTLGRDEQYF.

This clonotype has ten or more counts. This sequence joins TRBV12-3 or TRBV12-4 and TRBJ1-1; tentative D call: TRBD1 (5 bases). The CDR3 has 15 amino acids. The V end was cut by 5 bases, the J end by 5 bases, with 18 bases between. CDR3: CASSPGGAGGTEAFF. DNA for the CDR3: TGTGCCAGCAGTCCCGGGGGAGCGGGGGGAACTGAAGCTTTCTTT.

CDR3 DNA sequence: TGTGCCAGTAGGGGGACAGGGCGTCCAAACGAGCAGTACTTC. Protein: CASRGTGRPNEQYF. The J gene is TRBJ2-5, the V gene TRBV19; 9 nucleotides line up with TRBD1. The DNA matches TRBJ2-7 better at its end, which makes the J call doubtful. The germline V gene has CDR1 LNHDA and CDR2 SQIVND (reference sequence). The length of the CDR3 is 14 residues.

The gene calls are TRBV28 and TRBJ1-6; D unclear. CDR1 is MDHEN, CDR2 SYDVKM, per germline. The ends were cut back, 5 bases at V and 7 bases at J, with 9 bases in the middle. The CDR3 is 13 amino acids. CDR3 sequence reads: CASSVTENSPLHF. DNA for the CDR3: TGTGCCAGCAGTGTAACCGAGAATTCACCCCTCCACTTT.

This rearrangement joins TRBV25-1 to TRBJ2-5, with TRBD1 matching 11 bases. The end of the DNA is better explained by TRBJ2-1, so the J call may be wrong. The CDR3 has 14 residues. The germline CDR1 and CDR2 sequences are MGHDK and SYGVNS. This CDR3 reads CASSADRGLQEQFF. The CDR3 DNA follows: TGTGCCAGCAGTGCGGACAGGGGGCTACAAGAGCAGTTCTTC.

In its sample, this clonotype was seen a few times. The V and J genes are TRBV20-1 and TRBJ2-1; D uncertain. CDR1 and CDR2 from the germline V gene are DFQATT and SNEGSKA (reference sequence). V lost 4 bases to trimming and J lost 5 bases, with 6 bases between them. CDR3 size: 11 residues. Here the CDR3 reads CSAKKDNEQFF. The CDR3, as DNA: TGCAGTGCTAAGAAGGACAATGAGCAGTTCTTC.

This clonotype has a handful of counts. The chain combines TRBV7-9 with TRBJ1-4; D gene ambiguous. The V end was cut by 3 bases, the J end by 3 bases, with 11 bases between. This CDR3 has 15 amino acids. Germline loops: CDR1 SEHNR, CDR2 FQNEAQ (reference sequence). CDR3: CASSFSPGANEKLFF. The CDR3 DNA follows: TGTGCCAGCAGCTTTAGTCCCGGGGCTAATGAAAAACTGTTTTTT.

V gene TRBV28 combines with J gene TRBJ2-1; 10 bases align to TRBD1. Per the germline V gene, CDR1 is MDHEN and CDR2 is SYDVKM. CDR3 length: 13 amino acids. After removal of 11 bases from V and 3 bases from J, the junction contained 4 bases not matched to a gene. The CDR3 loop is CAAGTGDYNEQFF. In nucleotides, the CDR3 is TGTGCCGCCGGGACAGGGGACTACAATGAGCAGTTCTTC.

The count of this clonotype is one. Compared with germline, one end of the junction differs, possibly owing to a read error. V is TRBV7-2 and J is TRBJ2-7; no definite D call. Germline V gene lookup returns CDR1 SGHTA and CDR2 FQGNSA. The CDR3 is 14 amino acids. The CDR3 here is CASSSRSSPYEQYF. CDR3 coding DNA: TGTGCCAGCAGCTCAAGGTCTTCCCCCTATGAGCAGTACTTC.

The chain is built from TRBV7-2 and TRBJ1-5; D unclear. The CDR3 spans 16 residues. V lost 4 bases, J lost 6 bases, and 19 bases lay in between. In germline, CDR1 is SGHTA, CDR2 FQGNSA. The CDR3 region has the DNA TGTGCCAGCAGCTCCCGGACGGGGTTCATCGGTCAGCCCCAGCATTTT. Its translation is CASSSRTGFIGQPQHF. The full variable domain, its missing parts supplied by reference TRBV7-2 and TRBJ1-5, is GAGVSQSPSNKVTEKGKDVELRCDPISGHTALYWYRQSLGQGLEFLIYFQGNSAPDKSGLPSDRFSAERTGGSVSTLTIQRTQQEDSAVYLCASSSRTGFIGQPQHFGDGTRLSIL.

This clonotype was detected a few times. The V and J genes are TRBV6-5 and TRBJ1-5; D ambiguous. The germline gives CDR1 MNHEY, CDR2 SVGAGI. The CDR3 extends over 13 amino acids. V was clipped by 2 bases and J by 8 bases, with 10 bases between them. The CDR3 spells CASSYGGEEPQHF. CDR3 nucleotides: TGTGCCAGCAGTTACGGAGGCGAGGAGCCCCAGCATTTT.

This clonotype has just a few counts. In DNA form, the CDR3 reads TGTGCCAGCAGTGCCGGCCCTACCCAAGAGACCCAGTACTTC. As protein: CASSAGPTQETQYF. J is TRBJ2-5 and V is TRBV12-3 or TRBV12-4; the D is unclear. With 5 bases removed from V and 1 base from J, the gap between germline ends came to 11 bases. The CDR3 runs 14 residues.

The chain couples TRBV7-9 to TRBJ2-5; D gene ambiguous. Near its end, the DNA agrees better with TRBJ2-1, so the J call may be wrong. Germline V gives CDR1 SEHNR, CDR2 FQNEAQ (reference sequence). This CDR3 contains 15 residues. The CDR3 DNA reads TGTGCCAGCAGCTTAGAATTCCCCCATCGCGGTGAGCAGTTCTTC. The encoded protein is CASSLEFPHRGEQFF.

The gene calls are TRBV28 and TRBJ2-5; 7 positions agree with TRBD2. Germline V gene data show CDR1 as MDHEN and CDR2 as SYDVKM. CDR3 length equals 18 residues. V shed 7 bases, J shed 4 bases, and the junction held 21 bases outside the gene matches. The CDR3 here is CASIRNAFWTGGRETQYF. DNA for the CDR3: TGTGCCAGCATTCGCAACGCCTTTTGGACCGGGGGGAGAGAGACCCAGTACTTC. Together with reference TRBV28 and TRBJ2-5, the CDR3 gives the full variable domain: DVKVTQSSRYLVKRTGEKVFLECVQDMDHENMFWYRQDPGLGLRLIYFSYDVKMKEKGDIPEGYSVSREKKERFSLILESASTNQTSMYLCASIRNAFWTGGRETQYFGPGTRLLVL.

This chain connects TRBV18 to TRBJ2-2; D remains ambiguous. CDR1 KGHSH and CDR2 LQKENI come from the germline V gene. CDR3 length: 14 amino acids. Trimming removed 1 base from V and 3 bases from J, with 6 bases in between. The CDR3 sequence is CASSPRTYTGELFF. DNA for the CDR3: TGTGCCAGCTCACCACGGACCTACACCGGGGAGCTGTTTTTT.

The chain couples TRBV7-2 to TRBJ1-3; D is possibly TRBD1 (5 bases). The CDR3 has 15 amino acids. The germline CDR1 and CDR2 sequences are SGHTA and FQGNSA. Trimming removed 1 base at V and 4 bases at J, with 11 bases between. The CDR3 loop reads CASSLVGARGNTIYF. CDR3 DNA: TGTGCCAGCAGCTTAGTAGGGGCGAGGGGAAACACCATATATTTT. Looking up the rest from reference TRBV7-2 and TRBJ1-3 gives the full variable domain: GAGVSQSPSNKVTEKGKDVELRCDPISGHTALYWYRQSLGQGLEFLIYFQGNSAPDKSGLPSDRFSAERTGGSVSTLTIQRTQQEDSAVYLCASSLVGARGNTIYFGEGSWLTVV.

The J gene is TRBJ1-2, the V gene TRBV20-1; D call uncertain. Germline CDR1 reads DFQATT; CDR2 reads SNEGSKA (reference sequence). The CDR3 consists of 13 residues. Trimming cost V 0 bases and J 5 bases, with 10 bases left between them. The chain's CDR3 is CSAREPGVYGYTF. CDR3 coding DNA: TGCAGTGCTAGAGAGCCGGGAGTTTATGGCTACACCTTC.

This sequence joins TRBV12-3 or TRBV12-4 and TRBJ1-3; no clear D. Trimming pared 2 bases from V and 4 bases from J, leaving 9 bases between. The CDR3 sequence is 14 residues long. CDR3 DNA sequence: TGTGCCAGCAGTTTATGGGAACACGGAAACACCATATATTTT. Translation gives CASSLWEHGNTIYF.

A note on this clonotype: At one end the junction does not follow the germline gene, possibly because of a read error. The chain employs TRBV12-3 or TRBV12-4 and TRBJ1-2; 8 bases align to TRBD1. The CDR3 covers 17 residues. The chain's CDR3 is CASSLDRANRSYYGYTF. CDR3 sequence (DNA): TGCGCCAGCAGCCTGGACAGGGCCAATCGGAGTTACTATGGCTACACCTTC.

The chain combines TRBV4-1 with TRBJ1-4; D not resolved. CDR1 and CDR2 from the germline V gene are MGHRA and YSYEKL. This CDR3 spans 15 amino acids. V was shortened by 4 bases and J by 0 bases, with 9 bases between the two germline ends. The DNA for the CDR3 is TGCGCCAGCAGCCCAATTGAGTCAACTAATGAAAAACTGTTTTTT. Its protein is CASSPIESTNEKLFF.

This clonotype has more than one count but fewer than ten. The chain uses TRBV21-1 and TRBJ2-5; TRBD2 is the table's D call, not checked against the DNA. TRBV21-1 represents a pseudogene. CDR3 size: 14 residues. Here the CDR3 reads CASSNISGKETQYF. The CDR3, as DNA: TGTGCCAGCAGCAATATTAGCGGAAAAGAGACCCAGTACTTC.

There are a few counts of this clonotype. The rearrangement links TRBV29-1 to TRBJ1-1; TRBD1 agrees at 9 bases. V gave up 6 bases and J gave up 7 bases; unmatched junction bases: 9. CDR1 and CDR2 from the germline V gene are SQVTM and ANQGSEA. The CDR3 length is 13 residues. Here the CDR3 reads CSVGQGFGNEAFF. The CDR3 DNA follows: TGCAGCGTAGGACAGGGGTTTGGAAATGAAGCTTTCTTT.

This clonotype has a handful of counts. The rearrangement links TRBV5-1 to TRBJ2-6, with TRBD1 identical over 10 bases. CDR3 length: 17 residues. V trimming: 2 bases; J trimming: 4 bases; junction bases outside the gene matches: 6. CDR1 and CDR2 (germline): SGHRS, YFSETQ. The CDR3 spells CASSFGTGVPGANVLTF. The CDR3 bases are TGCGCCAGCAGCTTCGGGACAGGGGTCCCCGGGGCCAACGTCCTGACTTTC.

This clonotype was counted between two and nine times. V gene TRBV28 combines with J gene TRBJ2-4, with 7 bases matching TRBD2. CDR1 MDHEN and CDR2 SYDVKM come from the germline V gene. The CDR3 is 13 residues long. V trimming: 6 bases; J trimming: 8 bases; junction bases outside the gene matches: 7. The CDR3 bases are TGTGCCAGCAGCCCCATGGGGGGGTACATTCAGTACTTC. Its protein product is CASSPMGGYIQYF.

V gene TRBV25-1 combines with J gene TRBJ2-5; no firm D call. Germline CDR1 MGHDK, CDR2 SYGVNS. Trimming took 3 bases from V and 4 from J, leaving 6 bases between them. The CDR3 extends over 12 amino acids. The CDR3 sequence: CASSDTAETQYF. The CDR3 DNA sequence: TGTGCCAGCAGTGATACAGCAGAGACCCAGTACTTC. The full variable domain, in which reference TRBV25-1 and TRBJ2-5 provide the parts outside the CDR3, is EADIYQTPRYLVIGTGKKITLECSQTMGHDKMYWYQQDPGMELHLIHYSYGVNSTEKGDLSSESTVSRIRTEHFPLTLESARPSHTSQYLCASSDTAETQYFGPGTRLLVL.